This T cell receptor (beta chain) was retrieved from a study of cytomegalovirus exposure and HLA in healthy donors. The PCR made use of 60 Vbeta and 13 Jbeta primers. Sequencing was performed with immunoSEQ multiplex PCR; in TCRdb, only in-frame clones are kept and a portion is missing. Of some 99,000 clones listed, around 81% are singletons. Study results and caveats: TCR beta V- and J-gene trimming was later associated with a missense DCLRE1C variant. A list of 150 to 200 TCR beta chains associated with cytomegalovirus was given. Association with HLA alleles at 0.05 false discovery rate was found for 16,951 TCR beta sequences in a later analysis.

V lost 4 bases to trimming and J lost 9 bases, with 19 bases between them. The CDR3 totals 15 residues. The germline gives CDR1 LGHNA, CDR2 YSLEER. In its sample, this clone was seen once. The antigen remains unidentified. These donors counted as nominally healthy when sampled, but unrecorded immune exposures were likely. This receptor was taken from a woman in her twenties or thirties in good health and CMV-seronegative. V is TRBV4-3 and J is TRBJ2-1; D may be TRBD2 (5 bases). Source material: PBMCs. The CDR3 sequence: CASSLSGNLNGEQFF. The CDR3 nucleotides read TGCGCCAGCAGCCTCTCGGGGAACTTAAATGGTGAGCAGTTCTTC.